This T cell receptor (beta chain) derives from a study of blood T cell repertoires in COVID-19. Data came from immunoSEQ multiplex PCR; TCRdb stores just in-frame clones and leaves some out. The sample holds roughly 30,000 clones, around 63% seen once. The germline V gene encodes CDR1 SEHNR and CDR2 FQNEAQ (reference sequence). With 1 base removed from V and 7 bases from J, the gap between germline ends came to 10 bases. This CDR3 has 13 amino acids. The sequence came from a human donor in a cohort sampled during active COVID-19. The chain links TRBV7-9 to TRBJ1-1; possibly TRBD1 for D (5 bases). The specimen sequenced was peripheral blood. The CDR3 reads CASSLGQGSEAFF. CDR3 coding DNA: TGTGCCAGCAGCTTAGGGCAGGGCAGTGAAGCTTTCTTT.